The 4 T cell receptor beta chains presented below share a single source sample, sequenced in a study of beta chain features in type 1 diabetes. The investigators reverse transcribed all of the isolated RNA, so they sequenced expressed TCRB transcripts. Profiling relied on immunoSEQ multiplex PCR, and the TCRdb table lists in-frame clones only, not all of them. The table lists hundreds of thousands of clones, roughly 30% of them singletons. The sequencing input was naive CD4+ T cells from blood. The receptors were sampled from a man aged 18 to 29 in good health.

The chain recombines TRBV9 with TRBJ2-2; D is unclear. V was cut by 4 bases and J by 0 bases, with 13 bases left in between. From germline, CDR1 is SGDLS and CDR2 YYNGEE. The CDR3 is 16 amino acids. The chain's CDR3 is CASSRDQPANTGELFF. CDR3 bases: TGTGCCAGCAGCCGCGACCAGCCTGCGAACACCGGGGAGCTGTTTTTT.

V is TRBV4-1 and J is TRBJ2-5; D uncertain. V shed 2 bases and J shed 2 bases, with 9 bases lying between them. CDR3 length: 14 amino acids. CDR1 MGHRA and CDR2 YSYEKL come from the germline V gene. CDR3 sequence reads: CASSQYLRQETQYF. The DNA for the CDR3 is TGCGCCAGCAGCCAATATTTGCGGCAAGAGACCCAGTACTTC.

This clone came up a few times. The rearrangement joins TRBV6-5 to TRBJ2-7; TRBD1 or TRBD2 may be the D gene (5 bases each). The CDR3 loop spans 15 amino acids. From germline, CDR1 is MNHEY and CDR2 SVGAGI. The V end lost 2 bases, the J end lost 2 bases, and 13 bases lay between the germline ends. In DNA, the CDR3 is TGTGCCAGCAGTTACCTCGGGGCAACGGCCTACGAGCAGTACTTC. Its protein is CASSYLGATAYEQYF.

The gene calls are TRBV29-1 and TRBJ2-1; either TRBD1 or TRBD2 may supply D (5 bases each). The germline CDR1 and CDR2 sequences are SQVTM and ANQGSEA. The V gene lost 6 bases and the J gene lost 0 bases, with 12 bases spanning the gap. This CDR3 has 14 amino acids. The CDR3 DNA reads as TGCAGCGTCCGGGACCCAAGCTCCTACAATGAGCAGTTCTTC. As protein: CSVRDPSSYNEQFF.